This TCR beta chain was sequenced for a study of cytomegalovirus exposure and HLA in healthy donors. Here immunoSEQ multiplex PCR was the method, and the copy in TCRdb shows in-frame clones only, minus some. The top ten clones hold under 8.5% of a sample with approximately 50,000 clones, about 88% of them seen once. Study observations and caveats: Overall, 164 TCR beta chains were annotated as cytomegalovirus-associated. According to a later analysis, TCR clusters from the first cohort tended to co-occur in the 100 to 150 validation repertoires. In vitro work confirmed that a few CMV-associated chains recognize CMV antigens.

Turning to this clone: The antigen remains unidentified.

The receptor was isolated from a woman in her 30s in good health and CMV-seronegative. Sequenced sample: PBMCs.

The CDR3 is CASSSTHPGKSSYEQYF. For the CDR3, the DNA is TGTGCCAGCAGTTCGACACACCCAGGGAAAAGCTCCTACGAGCAGTACTTC. The J gene is TRBJ2-7, the V gene TRBV28; possibly TRBD1 for D (5 bases). The CDR3 extends over 17 amino acids. V was trimmed by 4 bases and J by 0 bases, leaving 19 bases between them. CDR1 is MDHEN, CDR2 SYDVKM, per germline.